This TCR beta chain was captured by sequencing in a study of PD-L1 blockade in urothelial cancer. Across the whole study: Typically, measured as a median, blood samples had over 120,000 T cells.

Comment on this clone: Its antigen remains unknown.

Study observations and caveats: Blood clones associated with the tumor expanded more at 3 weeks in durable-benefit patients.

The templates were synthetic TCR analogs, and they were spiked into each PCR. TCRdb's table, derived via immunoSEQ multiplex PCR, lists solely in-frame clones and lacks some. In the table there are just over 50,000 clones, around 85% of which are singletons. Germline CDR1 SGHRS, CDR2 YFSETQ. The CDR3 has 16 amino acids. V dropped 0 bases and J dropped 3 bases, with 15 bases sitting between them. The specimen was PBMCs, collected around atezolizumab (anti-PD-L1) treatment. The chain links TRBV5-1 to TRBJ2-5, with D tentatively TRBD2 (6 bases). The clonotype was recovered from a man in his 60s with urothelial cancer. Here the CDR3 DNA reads TGCGCCAGCAGCTTGGGCAACCGGGACTTTAAAGAGACCCAGTACTTC. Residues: CASSLGNRDFKETQYF.